This record looks at one TCR beta chain sequence and its context. Those who donated were healthy bone marrow donors. The primer mix had 60 Vbeta and 13 Jbeta primers. Produced via immunoSEQ multiplex PCR; TCRdb's table is partial and in-frame only. Altogether about 150,000 clones are present, roughly 80% being singletons, with the ten largest covering 7.7%. This sample is drawn from a study of cytomegalovirus exposure and HLA in healthy donors. The overall study: A previous analysis identified 100 million or so unique TCR beta sequences derived from around 200 million T cells.

Germline V gives CDR1 LNHNV, CDR2 YYDKDF (reference sequence). Unmatched junction bases numbered 18, after V lost 3 bases and J lost 11 bases. The CDR3 contains 16 residues. The sequencing sample was made of PBMCs. V gene TRBV15 combines with J gene TRBJ2-5, with 7 bases lining up with TRBD1. This TCR was recovered from a young man in good health and CMV-seropositive. The chain's CDR3 is CATSSLLRDRYVEQYF. CDR3 nucleotide sequence: TGTGCCACCAGCAGCCTGCTACGGGACAGATACGTAGAGCAGTACTTC.